Listed below are T cell receptor beta chains from one sample, sequenced in a study of neoadjuvant nivolumab and ipilimumab in lung cancer. Some clones are missing from TCRdb's copy, which holds only in-frame ones; the method was immunoSEQ multiplex PCR. The data show 25,000 to 30,000 clones, about 78% seen once. Sequences were derived from tumor tissue, sampled after neoadjuvant nivolumab, alone or with ipilimumab, at or shortly before surgery. The receptors come from an adult with non-small cell lung cancer. The CDR3 runs from the conserved cysteine through the conserved F or W. D genes are given only for firm matches. The size entry is marked missing in some rows and otherwise reads once, few, many or a size class.

V	size	D	J	DNA	CDR3
TRBV5-1	-	-	TRBJ1-2	TGCGCCAGCAGCTTGGACCCGAACTATGGCTACACCTTC	CASSLDPNYGYTF
TRBV6-1	-	-	TRBJ2-7	TGTGCCAGCAGTGATGGTGGGGGTCCCTACGAGCAGTACTTC	CASSDGGGPYEQYF
TRBV5-1	-	-	TRBJ1-5	TGCGCCAGCAGCTTGGAGGGAACCCCTTATCAGCCCCAGCATTTT	CASSLEGTPYQPQHF
TRBV14	-	TRBD1	TRBJ2-1	TGTGCCAGCAGCCCGGGGACAGAATACAATGAGCAGTTCTTC	CASSPGTEYNEQFF
TRBV6-1	-	-	TRBJ1-5	TGTGCCAGCAGTGAATCCAGGAGATTTTTAAATCAGCCCCAGCATTTT	CASSESRRFLNQPQHF
TRBV6-5	-	-	TRBJ1-2	TGTGCCAGCAGTTTTCGTCCGGCGGGGGGCGGCTATGGCTACACCTTC	CASSFRPAGGGYGYTF
TRBV18	-	-	TRBJ2-7	TGTGCCAGCTCACACGACAGGTCGTATTCACCCTACGAGCAGTACTTC	CASSHDRSYSPYEQYF
TRBV5-1	-	TRBD2	TRBJ2-3	TGCGCCAGCAGCTTGGCACTAGCGGGGGCAGATACGCAGTATTTT	CASSLALAGADTQYF
TRBV6-5	once	-	TRBJ1-2	TGTGCCAGCAGAGTGCCGGGTTCAGAAGGCTACACCTTC	CASRVPGSEGYTF
TRBV14	-	-	TRBJ1-2	TGTGCCAGCAGCCACGGGACCCTCGCAGACTACACCTTC	CASSHGTLADYTF
TRBV5-4	once	-	TRBJ2-2	TGTGCCAGCAGCTCTGGACAAGGGAACACCGGGGAGCTGTTTTTT	CASSSGQGNTGELFF
TRBV11-2	once	-	TRBJ2-1	TGTGCCAGCAGCTTCCGGGAGGGGGCGGTGTATGAGCAGTTCTTC	CASSFREGAVYEQFF
TRBV30	-	-	TRBJ2-7	TGTGCCTGGAGTAGGGGGACGCTGGGCGAGCAGTACTTC	CAWSRGTLGEQYF
TRBV7-2	-	-	TRBJ2-5	TGTGCCAGCAGCTCAAACCGGGGGAAAGAGACCCAGTACTTC	CASSSNRGKETQYF
TRBV28	-	TRBD1	TRBJ1-3	TGTGCCAGCAGATCACGGACAGGGCGAAACACCATATATTTT	CASRSRTGRNTIYF
TRBV7-3	-	-	TRBJ2-6	TGTGCCAGCAGCCCTGACGGCGCCTCTGGGGCCAACGTCCTGACTTTC	CASSPDGASGANVLTF
TRBV5-1	few	TRBD2	TRBJ2-3	TGCGCCAGCAGCCCTGGCTCTAGCGGGGGGCGCACAGATACGCAGTATTTT	CASSPGSSGGRTDTQYF
TRBV18	-	-	TRBJ2-2	TGTGCCAGCTCACCAGGGGGCTCGGGGGAGCTGTTTTTT	CASSPGGSGELFF
TRBV11-2	-	TRBD2	TRBJ2-1	TGTGCCAGCAGCTTAGGGACGGGACTAGCGGAGCAGTTCTTC	CASSLGTGLAEQFF
TRBV11-2	-	-	TRBJ2-5	TGTGCCAGCAGCTTAGATCGAGGGAGTGAGACCCAGTACTTC	CASSLDRGSETQYF
TRBV7-8	-	-	TRBJ1-1	TGTGCCAGCAGCAGCTCCAGGGCAACGAACACTGAAGCTTTCTTT	CASSSSRATNTEAFF
TRBV18	-	TRBD1	TRBJ1-2	TGTGCCAGCTCTCCCGGGACAGGGCTTGGCTATGGCTACACCTTC	CASSPGTGLGYGYTF
TRBV9	-	-	TRBJ1-3	TGTGCCAGCAGCGTCCGCCCGGGGACGAGCTCTGGAAACACCATATATTTT	CASSVRPGTSSGNTIYF
TRBV10-1	-	-	TRBJ2-3	TGCGCCAGCAGTGAGGGCGGGGTCACAGATACGCAGTATTTT	CASSEGGVTDTQYF
TRBV5-1	-	TRBD1	TRBJ1-1	TGCGCCAGCAGCTTCCAGGGGGACACTGAAGCTTTCTTT	CASSFQGDTEAFF
TRBV11-3	-	-	TRBJ1-2	TGTGCCAGCAGCTTCCCCTACAGGGATCAGTATGGCTACACCTTC	CASSFPYRDQYGYTF
TRBV4-1	-	TRBD2	TRBJ2-1	TGCGCCAGCAGCCAAGGTTTCAGCGGGGCCTACAATGAGCAGTTCTTC	CASSQGFSGAYNEQFF
TRBV7-2	-	-	TRBJ1-2	TGTGCCAGCAGCTTAGGGTACGACAGGAACTATGGCTACACCTTC	CASSLGYDRNYGYTF
TRBV28	few	-	TRBJ1-2	TGTGCCAGCAGTTTAGTGAACTATGGCTACACCTTC	CASSLVNYGYTF
TRBV9	-	TRBD2	TRBJ2-5	TGTGCCAGCAGCCCGGGGGCTAGCGGGACCCAACAAGAGACCCAGTACTTC	CASSPGASGTQQETQYF
TRBV11-2	few	TRBD2	TRBJ2-3	TGTGCCAGCAGCTTACTCGCACTAGCGGGAGCGAGAGATACGCAGTATTTT	CASSLLALAGARDTQYF
TRBV2	-	-	TRBJ2-4	TGTGCCAGCAGTGAAGAGGGCAGGGCGGGCAAAAACATTCAGTACTTC	CASSEEGRAGKNIQYF
TRBV5-1	-	-	TRBJ1-6	TGCGCCAGCAGCTTGGACCCAAAGCGTTCACCCCTCCACTTT	CASSLDPKRSPLHF
TRBV10-3	-	TRBD2	TRBJ2-3	TGTGCCACGGCGGGAGATGGAGATACGCAGTATTTT	CATAGDGDTQYF
TRBV11-2	-	TRBD1	TRBJ1-4	TGTGCCAGCAGCATCCTGGGACAGGGGGACGAAAAACTGTTTTTT	CASSILGQGDEKLFF
TRBV7-2	-	TRBD2	TRBJ2-3	TGTGCCAGCAGCTCCGGCTTGTCCGGGACTAGCGGACGCACAGATACGCAGTATTTT	CASSSGLSGTSGRTDTQYF
TRBV27	-	-	TRBJ2-3	TGTGCCAGCAGTTTACGGGGGAGGACAGATACGCAGTATTTT	CASSLRGRTDTQYF
TRBV10-3	-	-	TRBJ2-1	TGTGCCATCAGTGAGTCAACGGGATTCAATGAGCAGTTCTTC	CAISESTGFNEQFF
TRBV5-4	-	-	TRBJ1-4	TGTGCCAGCAGCTTGGGACAGAATGCTAATGAAAAACTGTTTTTT	CASSLGQNANEKLFF
TRBV5-1	-	TRBD1	TRBJ2-7	TGCGCCAGCAGCTTAAGTCCCACAGGGGGAAACGAGCAGTACTTC	CASSLSPTGGNEQYF